One sample yielded the 3 T cell receptor beta chains listed below, sequenced in a study of T cell changes during pregnancy in multiple sclerosis. Profiled with immunoSEQ multiplex PCR; TCRdb holds only in-frame clones, not every one. Of about 68,000 clones listed, about 90% were seen once; the top ten hold 1.3% to 1.5%. The sample consisted of peripheral blood, taken in the second trimester of pregnancy. These receptors were obtained from a female donor in good health, enrolled as a control in a pregnancy study.

The chain carries TRBV28 and TRBJ2-5; a possible D gene is TRBD2 (6 bases). Trimming shortened V by 6 bases and J by 7 bases, and 6 bases separated the two germline ends. The CDR3 runs 10 residues. Germline-derived CDR1 and CDR2 are MDHEN and SYDVKM. The DNA for the CDR3 is TGTGCCAGCAGGCGGGGGACCCAGTACTTC. Translated, it gives CASRRGTQYF.

This chain joins TRBV4-3 and TRBJ2-1, with a weak D call TRBD2 (5 bases). The CDR3 extends over 17 amino acids. Looked up from germline, CDR1 is LGHNA and CDR2 is YSLEER. V lost 0 bases to trimming and J lost 1 base, with 13 bases between them. The CDR3 sequence is CASSQDPQSGSYNEQFF. The CDR3 DNA reads as TGCGCCAGCAGCCAAGATCCACAGAGCGGATCCTACAATGAGCAGTTCTTC.

The genes are TRBV28 and TRBJ2-5, with 7 bases fitting TRBD2. Losses at the gene ends were 5 bases for V and 5 bases for J; bases not matched to a gene: 17. CDR1 and CDR2 (germline): MDHEN, SYDVKM. The CDR3 is made up of 17 amino acids. The CDR3 loop reads CASSGGEGQAERETQYF. The CDR3 DNA is TGTGCCAGCAGTGGGGGGGAGGGCCAAGCAGAGCGGGAGACCCAGTACTTC.